This TCR beta chain comes out of a study of T cells in Graves' hyperthyroidism and ophthalmopathy. General study findings and limits: In the blood, most expanded thyroid clonotypes above 0.001 appeared as well.

This clonotype was counted many times. Its target is not known. Disease lasting under 3 months, a NOSPECS grade of at least 4, and a Clinical Activity Score of at least 3 were features of the ophthalmopathy patients. Clinicians diagnosed patients from clinical symptoms, serum thyroxine and TRAb, thyroid ultrasound and orbital computed tomography. The source material, RNA transcripts, was used to amplify TCR beta CDR3 regions. HTBI primers were the set used in a first-round RT-PCR of the TCR CDR3. TCRdb ran MiXCR on the multiplex PCR reads and lists one entry per CDR3 protein. The table records approximately 690,000 distinct CDR3 sequences, approximately 14% of them present only once. The germline gives CDR1 SGHRS, CDR2 YFSETQ. This CDR3 contains 14 residues. Trimming cost V 4 bases and J 8 bases, with 17 bases left between them.

This chain uses TRBV5-1 with TRBJ2-3; D not certain. Sequencing was done on a sample of blood. The receptor comes from a woman between 45 and 60 years old with Graves' ophthalmopathy. In DNA, the CDR3 is TGCGCCAGCAGCCCGACTGTAAGTGGCGGTACGCAGTATTTT. This gives the protein CASSPTVSGGTQYF.